This T cell receptor (beta chain) is drawn from a study of cytomegalovirus exposure and HLA in healthy donors. General study points: Most of the TCR beta V segments (in an earlier analysis) were productive either about 87% or about 30% of the time.

Concerning this clone itself: The antigen remains undetermined. The germline gene is not matched at one end of the junction; a read error may be the cause.

60 Vbeta and 13 Jbeta primers were used in PCR. Data came from immunoSEQ multiplex PCR; TCRdb stores just in-frame clones and leaves some out. This repertoire shows about 140,000 clones, 60% to 85% found once; its top ten account for less than 3%. The source of this sequence is a male donor in good health and CMV-seronegative. Sequenced input: PBMCs.

This chain's CDR3 is CSGGAEGYGYTF. The DNA for the CDR3 is TGCAGCGGGGGGGCAGAAGGCTATGGCTACACCTTC. The gene calls are TRBV6-6 and TRBJ1-2, with D possibly TRBD1 on 6 matching bases. Germline V gives CDR1 MNHNY, CDR2 SVGAGI (reference sequence). The length of the CDR3 is 12 residues.